This TCR beta chain was observed in a study of T cells in Graves' hyperthyroidism and ophthalmopathy (dated by TCRdb to between 2018 and 2021). Regarding the study in general: Peripheral blood was collected at initial diagnosis, before any treatment. To identify distinguishing TCR V-J signatures, a discovery cohort of 100 patients was used, comprising 40 to 45 with Graves' ophthalmopathy and roughly 60 with stable Graves' hyperthyroidism. Prospective prediction of ophthalmopathy was tested in an independent validation cohort consisting of 18 to 20 hyperthyroidism patients and approximately 16 patients who later progressed to ophthalmopathy. The roughly 90 discovery patients were divided at random into training and test sets in a 7:3 ratio. The study also compared thyroid tissue and blood T-cell repertoires from five or six Graves' hyperthyroidism patients. Once sampling was done, hyperthyroidism patients were given methimazole at a starting dose of 30 mg daily, whereas ophthalmopathy patients were given high-dose intravenous methylprednisolone. The paper describes TCR Vbeta CDR3 sequencing of 140 or so peripheral blood samples, made up of roughly 40 ophthalmopathy patients, roughly 75 hyperthyroidism patients and about 17 progressor patients.

In the ophthalmopathy patients, disease was moderately to severely active, with a Clinical Activity Score of 3 or more, a NOSPECS grade of 4 or more, and a duration of less than 3 months. Exclusion was applied to patients with uncontrolled infections, other autoimmune diseases, pregnancy or lactation. Diagnoses were established on the basis of clinical symptoms, serum thyroxine and TRAb, thyroid ultrasound, and orbital computed tomography. PBMCs were isolated from approximately 10 ml of fresh peripheral blood by Ficoll-Paque density gradient centrifugation. Total RNA was extracted using Trizol reagent, and RNA quality was assessed on an Agilent 2100 Bioanalyzer. This clonotype was seen ten or more times. It lacks a known antigen. One base away there is no much larger clone; base qualities are not given. Overall results and qualifications from the work: In validation, progression to ophthalmopathy was predicted by the model with 70.59% sensitivity and roughly 72% specificity, a median of roughly 6.4 months before onset. No statistical method was used to set the sample size in advance, and investigators knew the group allocation. A model built on a 13 V-J signature distinguished ophthalmopathy from stable hyperthyroidism, reaching around 88% sensitivity and around 81% specificity in cross-validation and 80%/75% in testing. Blood samples also contained most of the expanded thyroid clonotypes (frequency above 0.001), which suggests that blood repertoires may reflect thyroid immune responses.

Amplification of TCR beta CDR3 regions was carried out from RNA transcripts. For the first round of RT-PCR on the TCR CDR3, the HTBI primer set was used together with the Qiagen OneStep RT-PCR kit. Libraries were constructed in a second round of multiplex PCR, after which size selection and purification were performed. Sequencing of the libraries was done on an Illumina HiSeq2000 using paired-end 100 bp reads. In the authors' own workflow: SOAPnuke was used to process the raw data, removing reads that contained adapters or uncalled bases, had a mean Phred below 15, or lacked an exact match to the constant primer or identifier. COPE v1.2.5 was used to merge high-quality paired reads, and clonotypes were defined as unique nucleotide sequences. MiTCR v1.1 was used to align clonotypes to the IMGT TRBV, TRBD and TRBJ reference segments. Analysis was restricted to V-J combinations with a frequency above 0.0001, which covered 98% to 99.2% of repertoires. A TCS score was defined as the ratio of F50 (clonal expansion) to E x V (chaos), with BLOSUM62-based TCRdist applied between CDR3 peptides within each V-J. Welch's t-statistics and random forest reduced 450 to 600 V-J features to around 14, which were used in a naive Bayes classifier (R e1071). Thyroid-blood repertoire similarity was quantified with the Morisita-Horn index. Clones were called with MiXCR by TCRdb after fastp trimmed the public reads at Q25, and only in-frame beta chains were retained. One record per CDR3 amino acid sequence lists the most common genes and DNA. What appears here as the V and J calls and clone size reflects TCRdb's work, not the paper's. Within this sample are hundreds of thousands of distinct CDR3 sequences, with 14% to 15% of them counted one time only. The top ten hold 3.5% to 4.5% of the sample.

This TCR was sampled from a woman in her thirties or forties with Graves' ophthalmopathy. Sequencing was carried out using blood.

For the CDR3, the sequence is CASSIRASNEQYF. The DNA sequence is given as TGTGCCAGTAGTATTAGGGCCTCGAACGAGCAGTACTTC. This chain joins TRBV19 to TRBJ2-7; the D gene assignment is ambiguous. The germline ends are 11 bases apart after V is trimmed by 3 bases and J by 5 bases. The CDR3, from cysteine to phenylalanine, totals 13 residues. Only CDR3 DNA remains: 39 bases, in frame from the first base. From the germline V gene (reference sequence), CDR1 is LNHDA and CDR2 is SQIVND. The full variable domain, with segments outside the CDR3 supplied by the reference TRBV19 and TRBJ2-7 proteins, appears as DGGITQSPKYLFRKEGQNVTLSCEQNLNHDAMYWYRQDPGQGLRLIYYSQIVNDFQKGDIAEGYSVSREKKESFPLTVTSAQKNPTAFYLCASSIRASNEQYFGPGTRLTVT.